This entry concerns a single T cell receptor (beta chain). Its antigen specificity is not known. No much larger clone is present one base from it, and per-base qualities are unavailable. The time point label for this specimen denotes: about 28 days (+/-7) after the second vaccine dose. AZD1222 recipients whose second dose came at about 4 weeks and those whose second dose came at about 12 weeks were combined into one group, since spike-specific TCR depth and breadth did not differ between the two schedules. The vaccinee samples were drawn from two UK trials, COV001 and COV002, one of which was a single-blind randomized controlled phase 2/3 trial testing AZD1222 (ChAdOx1 nCoV-19) in healthy adults. For TCRbeta chain sequencing, PBMC samples from trial participants were taken at day 0 and at day 28 after the second dose. The CDR3 regions of human TCRbeta chains were analyzed by immunosequencing. In the authors' own workflow: TCRs in the repertoires were compared against a reference library of SARS-CoV-2-specific TCRs that had been generated with the MIRA antigen-specificity platform. Breadth was defined as the fraction of unique TCRs that were SARS-CoV-2-associated, and depth was defined as the fraction of total T cells that were SARS-CoV-2-associated. Using the MIRA data, every spike-specific TCR was mapped to the spike region that the TCR reacted to and assigned to either a CD4 or a CD8 class. Log10-transformed breadth and depth values were compared by one-way ANOVA with Sidak's multiple comparisons tests. TCRdb mirrors the immuneACCESS table, restricted to in-frame sequences. Some clones are absent from its copies; in checked studies, under half trace to an unresolved V gene, and the reason for the others is unknown. V, J and clone size reflect that table, while D and trimming were determined from the DNA. Within this sample are approximately 110,000 clones, with 92% of them counted one time only. In total, the top ten clones hold roughly 7.9% of the sample.

Including the terminal cysteine and phenylalanine, the CDR3 comprises 13 residues. Just the 39-base CDR3 DNA is kept, in frame starting at base 1. In the germline V gene, CDR1 corresponds to SQVTM and CDR2 to ANQGSEA. Deletion took 4 bases off V and 4 bases off J, with a span of 11 bases between the germline ends. This sample is part of a study of T cell responses to AZD1222 COVID-19 vaccine (dated by TCRdb to the early 2020s). With respect to the entire study: TCR sequencing was performed for roughly 240 trial participants, of whom roughly 200 were given two doses of AZD1222 and around 26 were given two doses of MenACWY control vaccine. Enrollment into the trials was organized by age into subgroups of 18-55, 56-69 and 70-plus years, and those subgroups contained roughly 150, 30 and 60 TCR-sequenced participants, respectively.

Overall study outcomes, separate from this receptor: Conclusions about previously exposed vaccinees were limited because only five to seven AZD1222 recipients were SARS-CoV-2 seropositive at baseline. Epitopes outside the regions mutated in the B.1.351 and B.1.1.7 variants were reportedly recognized by nearly half of the unique spike-specific TCRs. No day 14 peak-response samples were available, so repertoires were characterized only after the peak T cell response. The whole spike protein was spanned by vaccine-associated CD4 TCRs, and dominant responses were seen in regions 160-218 and 743-854. After two AZD1222 doses, spike-specific TCR breadth and depth were significantly higher than at day 0 and than in MenACWY recipients. In the small 56-69-year group, the increase in depth fell short of significance, most likely because of low power. Participants were mostly white British and included more females than males, and it was suggested by the authors that clonal diversity may have been underestimated.

The source of this sequence is an adult who received the AZD1222 COVID-19 vaccine. The chain links TRBV29-1 with TRBJ1-5; a weak D assignment points to TRBD1 (6 bases agree). The sequenced sample was peripheral blood, obtained 28 days after the second AZD1222 dose. The base sequence is TGCAGCGTTGCTTGGGGGACAAATCAGCCCCAGCATTTT. This sequence encodes CSVAWGTNQPQHF.